The 4 T cell receptor beta chains in this list originate from one sample, sequenced in a study of CD8 T cells in ankylosing spondylitis (dated by TCRdb to 2016 to 2017). What the research found in general, with its limitations: Blood from ankylosing spondylitis patients appeared to be characterized by a TCR beta motif made up of several highly homologous amino acid variants.

For these TCRs, the target antigens are not known. Library generation was performed with 5' RACE. Instrument used: Illumina HiSeq 2500. TCRdb reran the public reads through fastp at Q25 and MiXCR, keeping productive beta chains. Duplicate CDR3 protein sequences are folded into a single record with the most common DNA and genes. This sample holds approximately 540,000 distinct CDR3 sequences; about 13% were observed only once. The top ten hold under 7.5% of the sample. The source material was blood, either unsorted or a sorted T cell fraction (not recorded which). The receptors originated from a male donor with ankylosing spondylitis.

V and J are TRBV7-6 and TRBJ2-1, with D possibly being TRBD2 (7 bases). The germline V gene has CDR1 SGHVS and CDR2 FNYEAQ. V was pared by 1 base and J by 9 bases, with 19 bases between. The CDR3 sequence is 16 residues long. For the CDR3, the DNA is TGTGCCAGCAGCTTAGGAGGGGGACTGAGGGGGGGTGAGCAGTTCTTC. Translated: CASSLGGGLRGGEQFF.

This clonotype was observed a handful of times. V usage is TRBV3-1 and J usage is TRBJ2-4; TRBD1 is a possible D gene (6 bases). Per germline, CDR1 LGHDT and CDR2 YNNKEL (reference sequence). This CDR3 contains 17 residues. Trimming cost V 7 bases and J 2 bases, with 21 bases left between them. The CDR3 spells CASTPFSAGETKNIQYF. CDR3 coding DNA: TGTGCCAGCACCCCCTTTTCGGCAGGGGAGACCAAAAACATTCAGTACTTC.

This sequence joins TRBV4-1 and TRBJ1-2; 7 positions match TRBD1. The CDR3 loop spans 18 amino acids. Looked up from germline, CDR1 is MGHRA and CDR2 is YSYEKL. The V and J ends lost 3 bases and 4 bases, in that order; junction bases with no gene match: 17. The DNA for the CDR3 is TGCGCCAGCAGCCACGACCAGCTAGCAGGGGGGGTTCTCTATGGCTACACCTTC. Translated: CASSHDQLAGGVLYGYTF.

Here the CDR3 reads CSVNRGYEQYF. CDR3 in DNA: TGCAGCGTGAACAGGGGCTACGAGCAGTACTTC. The V call is TRBV29-1, the J call TRBJ2-7, with 7 bases aligning to TRBD1. CDR1 and CDR2 from the germline V gene are SQVTM and ANQGSEA. The CDR3 is 11 residues long. V dropped 6 bases and J dropped 3; count of bases not matched to a gene: 2.